The clone carrying this T cell receptor beta chain was observed at least ten times. The sample comes from a study of early T cells in non-severe SARS-CoV-2 infection. As for the study in general: Sequencing targeted bulk RNA from unsorted whole blood, leaving chains unpaired.

Individual cDNA molecules received unique molecular identifiers. TCRdb independently ran MiXCR on the 5' RACE reads; one entry per CDR3 protein. The sample yields tens of thousands of distinct CDR3 sequences, 9% to 14% seen once. This CDR3 has 14 residues. Trimming pared 0 bases from V and 8 bases from J, leaving 12 bases between. Germline assignment: CDR1 MNHNY and CDR2 SVGAGI (reference sequence). The J gene is TRBJ2-3, the V gene TRBV6-6; no clear D. Sequenced: whole blood. The clonotype originates from an adult who was a healthcare worker with PCR-confirmed SARS-CoV-2 infection or an uninfected control (not recorded which). The CDR3 nucleotides are TGTGCCAGCAGTTACTCCCAGGTCAGAGGTACGCAGTATTTT. Translated: CASSYSQVRGTQYF.